A selection of T cell receptor beta chains follows, all from one sample in a study of control samples from healthy donors and cancer patients. Assay used: immunoSEQ multiplex PCR; TCRdb lists only in-frame clones, some missing. This table has about 150,000 clones, 92% appearing once. What was sequenced was blood. The source is a woman aged 25 to 45 in good health. The CDR3 runs from the conserved cysteine through the conserved F or W.

V gene,J gene,CDR3 protein
TRBV29-1,TRBJ2-1,CSVGSLAYEQFF
TRBV21-1,TRBJ2-4,CASSRALAKNIQYF
TRBV5-6,TRBJ1-2,CASSVGSDRGDYGYTF
TRBV3-1/TRBV3-2,TRBJ2-1,CASSQETSLVLNEQFF
TRBV29-1,TRBJ1-1,CSVEGENTEAFF
TRBV1,TRBJ1-6,CTSSQPRSPLHF
TRBV28,TRBJ2-3,CASSEGATDTQYF
TRBV11-2,TRBJ2-3,CASSPYSGSTDTQYF
TRBV27,TRBJ1-1,CASTRPGTGGSEAFF
TRBV18,TRBJ2-1,CASSLTGDSYNEQFF
TRBV6-5,TRBJ2-4,CASSSSRRRNIQYF
TRBV7-8,TRBJ1-2,CASFAGAGYYGYTF
TRBV3-1/TRBV3-2,TRBJ2-7,CASSQDRRESFEQYF
TRBV6-4,TRBJ2-2,CASSPSGTGELFF
TRBV28,TRBJ1-5,CASSWTGRNQPQHF
TRBV12-5,TRBJ2-1,CASGRVPINEQFF
TRBV3-1/TRBV3-2,TRBJ2-1,CASRLGGGTANEQFF
TRBV18,TRBJ2-2,CASSPQGPYTGELFF
TRBV21-1,TRBJ1-4,CASSNGQNNEKLFF
TRBV4-3,TRBJ2-7,CASSQEDRTYEQYF
TRBV6-6,TRBJ2-7,CASSGLAGILYEQYF
TRBV7-9,TRBJ2-5,CASSFVIEGVETQYF
TRBV6-5,TRBJ1-6,CASSFRTESYNSPLHF
TRBV6-5,TRBJ1-1,CASLRPGDGEAFF
TRBV5-6,TRBJ1-5,CASSLQGSGYQPQHF
TRBV4-1,TRBJ2-1,CASSQAKGQSSYNEQFF
TRBV7-7,TRBJ2-5,CASSLERQETQYF
TRBV28,TRBJ2-1,CASSLEPSSYNEQFF
TRBV7-6,TRBJ2-2,CASSSLAGDDTGELFF
TRBV13,TRBJ2-1,CASSRAVLSDEQFF
TRBV6-2/TRBV6-3,TRBJ2-1,CASSRASGADEQFF
TRBV6-5,TRBJ1-5,CASSSISGTSNQPQHF
TRBV5-5,TRBJ2-2,CASSLDLWWPGELFF
TRBV29-1,TRBJ2-7,CSVEDSAYEQYF
TRBV6-2/TRBV6-3,TRBJ2-3,CASSYNPDSTDTQYF
TRBV21-1,TRBJ2-7,CASSKESWGHHNSPRRDEQYF
TRBV27,TRBJ2-7,CASGSGGSYEQYF
TRBV3-1/TRBV3-2,TRBJ2-2,CASSPPGRDTGELFF
TRBV5-6,TRBJ2-7,CASSFWISSSYEQYF
TRBV6-1,TRBJ2-3,CASSENSRISTDTQYF
TRBV18,TRBJ2-3,CVSSPPQGRTDTQYF
TRBV6-5,TRBJ2-2,CASSQVAGELFF
TRBV24-1,TRBJ2-1,CATSDRGLAGGYNEQFF
TRBV28,TRBJ1-4,CASSSETAATNEKLFF
TRBV7-2,TRBJ1-1,CASSQYRGRGTEAFF
TRBV4-1,TRBJ1-5,CASSQDYRQGHYQPQHF
TRBV7-3,TRBJ2-2,CASSLDSNTGELFF
TRBV27,TRBJ2-7,CASTPSGTGPYEQYF
TRBV2,TRBJ2-1,CASLGTAAWEDSLGEQFF
TRBV5-1,TRBJ2-3,CASSPGTGRTDTQYF
TRBV7-8,TRBJ2-2,CASSLPERYTGELFF
TRBV10-3,TRBJ1-1,CAIGQGAVEAFF
TRBV4-1,TRBJ1-5,CASSSLQNNQPQHF
TRBV13,TRBJ2-5,CASSFLGLAGGFQETQYF
TRBV5-1,TRBJ2-1,CASSLVGLYNEQFF
TRBV28,TRBJ1-1,CASSLFPEAFF
TRBV27,TRBJ1-1,CASSLLGGDTEAFF
TRBV2,TRBJ2-7,CASSHYEQYF
TRBV5-1,TRBJ2-3,CASSTGTSGTDTQYF